These T cell receptor beta chains were read from a single sample in a study of blood T cell repertoires in COVID-19. Libraries were prepared by immunoSEQ multiplex PCR; TCRdb keeps only in-frame clonotypes and omits some of them. The table records tens of thousands of clones, around 80% of them present only once. Sequencing was done on a sample of peripheral blood. Source of these receptors: a man in his 60s with acute or convalescent COVID-19. The CDR3 runs from the conserved cysteine through the conserved F or W. Fields, in order: clone size, V gene, J gene, D gene, CDR3 length, CDR3 DNA, CDR3 protein. The D gene is left open where the match is weak. Size tells how often a clone was seen (once, few, many) or the class of an expanded clone, and some rows leave it out.

>-|TRBV7-9|TRBJ1-3|-|12
TGTGCCAGCAGAAGCGGGGGCTTCACCATATATTTT
CASRSGGFTIYF
>-|TRBV19|TRBJ2-3|TRBD1|15
TGTGCCAGTAGTCCCCGGGCAGGGGGAATAGATACGCAGTATTTT
CASSPRAGGIDTQYF
>-|TRBV9|TRBJ1-4|-|14
TGTGCCAGCAGCGTCGACAATCAGGGTGAAAAACTGTTTTTT
CASSVDNQGEKLFF
>-|TRBV19|TRBJ1-5|-|13
TGTGCAATAGCGGAGGGGCCTAGTCAGCCCCAGCATTTT
CAIAEGPSQPQHF
>-|TRBV7-9|TRBJ2-1|TRBD1|14
TGTGCCAGCAGCCTGGGACAGGGGAGGGATGAGCAGTTCTTC
CASSLGQGRDEQFF
>-|TRBV18|TRBJ2-3|-|17
TGTGCCAGCTCAAAAGGTGACAGAACCACTAGCACAGATACGCAGTATTTT
CASSKGDRTTSTDTQYF
>-|TRBV18|TRBJ1-2|TRBD1|16
TGTGCCAGCTCACCGTTTTCACAGGGGATGGAGGGTGGCTACACCTTC
CASSPFSQGMEGGYTF
>-|TRBV20-1|TRBJ1-5|-|13
TGCAGTGCTAGTTCAGGGGCCGGTCAGCCCCAGCATTTT
CSASSGAGQPQHF
>-|TRBV7-3|TRBJ2-1|-|14
TGTGCCAGCAGCTTATCAGGGGCCAACAATGAGCAGTTCTTC
CASSLSGANNEQFF
>few|TRBV28|TRBJ1-5|-|12
TGTGCCAGCACCTATCTCACTCAGCCCCAGCATTTT
CASTYLTQPQHF
>-|TRBV19|TRBJ2-5|-|13
TGTGCCAGTAGTCTCGCGGCGGAAGAGACCCAGTACTTC
CASSLAAEETQYF
>-|TRBV27|TRBJ2-1|TRBD2|15
TGTGCCAGCAGTTCCGGACTAGCGGGAGGTAATGAGCAGTTCTTC
CASSSGLAGGNEQFF
>-|TRBV6-1|TRBJ1-6|-|15
TGTGCCAGCAGTGAAGACAGGGTTAAGGAATCACCCCTCCACTTT
CASSEDRVKESPLHF
>-|TRBV5-6|TRBJ2-7|TRBD2|14
TGTGCCAGCCTCCGGCGGGGGGGCGCGGACGAGCAGTACTTC
CASLRRGGADEQYF
>few|TRBV6-5|TRBJ1-1|-|15
TGTGCCAGCAGTTACTCCGGACTGTTGAACACTGAAGCTTTCTTT
CASSYSGLLNTEAFF
>once|TRBV15|TRBJ2-2|TRBD2|14
TGTGCCACCAGTGGGGGGGACCCCCTTGGGGAGCTGTTTTTT
CATSGGDPLGELFF
>-|TRBV4-1|TRBJ2-5|-|14
TGCGCCAGCAGCCAAGGGAGAGGGAAGGAGACCCAGTACTTC
CASSQGRGKETQYF
>-|TRBV10-1|TRBJ1-1|TRBD1|13
TGCGCCAGCAGTGAGTCCGGGACAGGGGAGACTTTCTTT
CASSESGTGETFF
>-|TRBV5-8|TRBJ1-6|-|14
TGTGCCAGAGGAAGGAGGTCCTATAATTCACCCCTCCACTTT
CARGRRSYNSPLHF
>-|TRBV2|TRBJ1-5|-|11
TGTGCCAGCAGTGTGGAGGGGACCCAGCATTTT
CASSVEGTQHF
>-|TRBV18|TRBJ1-2|-|16
TGTGCCAGCTCACCATCCCCGGGTGGGGGCGAGGATGGCTACACCTTC
CASSPSPGGGEDGYTF
>few|TRBV19|TRBJ1-5|TRBD1|16
TGTGCCAGTAACCCCGGACAGGGTAGGCCCAATCAGCCCCAGCATTTT
CASNPGQGRPNQPQHF
>-|TRBV18|TRBJ1-4|TRBD1|16
TGTGCCAGCTCACCCGACAGGGACGGCACTAATGAAAAACTGTTTTTT
CASSPDRDGTNEKLFF
>-|TRBV3-1/TRBV3-2|TRBJ2-7|-|14
TGTGCCAGCAGCCCGGCTGAGGGAGTCGACGAGCAGTACTTC
CASSPAEGVDEQYF
>-|TRBV6-5|TRBJ2-1|-|11
TGTGCCGGTTCGACTTCGGATGAGCAGTTCTTC
CAGSTSDEQFF
>-|TRBV7-9|TRBJ1-4|-|13
TGTGCCAGCAGCCCCAACACCGCAGGGCAACTGTTTTTT
CASSPNTAGQLFF
>-|TRBV20-1|TRBJ2-7|-|11
TGCAGTGCTAGTATAGAGGGCGAGCAGTACTTC
CSASIEGEQYF
>few|TRBV20-1|TRBJ1-2|-|13
TGCAGTGCTAGTCATCAACCGCTGGAGGGCTACACCTTC
CSASHQPLEGYTF
>-|TRBV6-5|TRBJ2-7|TRBD2|15
TGTGCCAGCAGTACTGCCCGGGGGGGAAGTAACGAGCAGTACTTC
CASSTARGGSNEQYF
>-|TRBV9|TRBJ1-3|TRBD1|15
TGTGCCAGCAGCCCTGACAGGGGAGATGGAAACACCATATATTTT
CASSPDRGDGNTIYF
>-|TRBV7-2|TRBJ2-3|-|17
TGTGCCAGCAGCTTAGCTCGGCGGCCCACTAGCACAGATACGCAGTATTTT
CASSLARRPTSTDTQYF
>-|TRBV30|TRBJ2-1|TRBD1|13
TGTGCCTGGGACAGGGGTCTTTACAATGAGCAGTTCTTC
CAWDRGLYNEQFF
>-|TRBV7-2|TRBJ2-3|TRBD2|16
TGTGCCAGCAGCCCCATGATGGGACTAGCGGGAGGTACGCAGTATTTT
CASSPMMGLAGGTQYF
>-|TRBV18|TRBJ2-4|-|14
TGTGCCAGCTCACCAGGAGGGTCGGGAAACATTCAGTACTTC
CASSPGGSGNIQYF
>-|TRBV7-2|TRBJ1-5|-|15
TGTGCCAGCAGCTTAAGTTTCAGGGGTGGTCAGCCCCAGCATTTT
CASSLSFRGGQPQHF
>-|TRBV14|TRBJ2-1|TRBD1|15
TGTGCCAGCAGGGTGACAGGGAACCCCTACAATGAGCAGTTCTTC
CASRVTGNPYNEQFF
>-|TRBV7-2|TRBJ2-1|-|14
TGTGCCAGCAGCTCCGACATCTCCTACAATGAGCAGTTCTTC
CASSSDISYNEQFF
>-|TRBV2|TRBJ1-1|-|12
TGTGCCAGCAGTCTTGACCGGCGGCAAGCTTTCTTT
CASSLDRRQAFF
>-|TRBV9|TRBJ2-3|-|14
TGTGCCAGCAGCGGAACAGGGTTCACAGATACGCAGTATTTT
CASSGTGFTDTQYF
>-|TRBV2|TRBJ1-1|-|13
TGTGCCAGCAGTTTCGACAGAAACACTGAAGCTTTCTTT
CASSFDRNTEAFF
>-|TRBV5-6|TRBJ1-2|TRBD1|16
TGTGCCAGCAGCCTTAGGCGCAGGGGGACTAGCTATGGCTACACCTTC
CASSLRRRGTSYGYTF
>-|TRBV7-2|TRBJ1-5|-|14
TGTGCCAGCAGCCCCCGCGTGGGCAATCAGCCCCAGCATTTT
CASSPRVGNQPQHF
>-|TRBV28|TRBJ1-6|-|14
TGTGCCAGCTCCAAAACAGGATATAATTCACCCCTCCACTTT
CASSKTGYNSPLHF
>-|TRBV12-5|TRBJ1-1|-|13
TGTGCTAGTGGTTTGGACGGGTGGTCTGAAGCTTTCTTT
CASGLDGWSEAFF
>once|TRBV19|TRBJ2-2|TRBD2|16
TGTGCCAGTAGTATAAGCGGGGGGCGCGGGACCGGGGAGCTGTTTTTT
CASSISGGRGTGELFF
>-|TRBV19|TRBJ1-5|-|15
TGTGCCAGTAGTATGGGGCTAGGGGCGGGGGAGCCCCAGCATTTT
CASSMGLGAGEPQHF
>-|TRBV5-1|TRBJ2-2|-|14
TGCGCCAGCAGCTTTTCCGCGAACACCGGGGAGCTGTTTTTT
CASSFSANTGELFF
>-|TRBV12-3/TRBV12-4|TRBJ1-1|TRBD1|13
TGTGCCAGCACCCGGACAGGGGCCACTGAAGCTTTCTTT
CASTRTGATEAFF
>few|TRBV19|TRBJ1-4|TRBD1|14
TGTGCCAGTAGTACCGGGACAGGGAACGTAAAACTGTTTTTT
CASSTGTGNVKLFF
>-|TRBV12-3/TRBV12-4|TRBJ2-1|-|13
TGTGCCAGCAGTTTGGACGGACAGAATGAGCAGTTCTTC
CASSLDGQNEQFF
>-|TRBV10-3|TRBJ2-7|-|13
TGTGCCATCAGCAAGACAGGAGAATACGAGCAGTACTTC
CAISKTGEYEQYF